This record looks at one TCR beta chain sequence and its context. Its target is not known. CDR3 length: 17 amino acids. V dropped 3 bases and J dropped 0; count of bases not matched to a gene: 8. Per germline, CDR1 MGHRA and CDR2 YSYEKL. These data belong to a study of OX40 agonist ivuxolimab in advanced cancers. Across the whole study: Patients received the agonistic anti-OX40 (CD134) antibody ivuxolimab. A diagnosis of hepatocellular carcinoma, melanoma, renal cell or head and neck cancer was present in dose-escalation patients.

Only in-frame clones appear in the TCRdb table, and some are missing; sequencing was by immunoSEQ multiplex PCR. Among about 28,000 clones listed, approximately 78% were seen once. Notes on the study in general: More expanded clones were seen, on average, in CD8+ T cells than in CD4+.

The sequence derives from an adult with an advanced solid tumor such as melanoma, head and neck, liver or kidney cancer. V and J are TRBV4-1 and TRBJ2-7, with 10 bases fitting TRBD1. Source: CD4+ or CD8+ T cells sorted from blood, taken in a trial of the OX40 agonist ivuxolimab. The CDR3 region is CASSHPSRDRGSYEQYF. The CDR3 DNA reads as TGCGCCAGCAGCCATCCCAGTAGGGACAGGGGCTCCTACGAGCAGTACTTC.